This TCR beta chain was sequenced for a study of control samples from healthy donors and cancer patients (dated by TCRdb to 2020 to 2022). Libraries were prepared through the immunoSEQ multiplex PCR assay. Here the immuneACCESS table is served through TCRdb, limited to in-frame sequences with V and J called. Missing clones are a known gap in these copies; in checked studies unresolved V genes cover under half, and the rest lacks a known reason. This sample has approximately 92,000 clones in its table, and over 90% of those were observed once. The top ten clonotypes cover approximately 1.5% of the sample. As to this clone: Its antigen is not yet known. No base-level quality is on record; no much larger clone is a single base apart.

Sequencing was done on a sample of blood. This TCR was recovered from a woman aged 25 to 39 in good health.

The CDR3 reads CASRPGSLHGQPQHF. In nucleotides, the sequence is TGTGCCAGCAGACCCGGGTCCCTTCACGGGCAGCCCCAGCATTTT. Recombination joined TRBV28 with TRBJ1-5; there is no confident call for the D gene. The V end loses 6 bases and the J end loses 7 bases, and a stretch of 19 bases separates them. The CDR3 measures 15 amino acids from cysteine to phenylalanine. Just the 45-base CDR3 DNA is kept, in frame starting at base 1. Via the germline V gene, CDR1 is MDHEN and CDR2 SYDVKM. The full variable domain, completed from the reference TRBV28 and TRBJ1-5 proteins outside the CDR3, reads DVKVTQSSRYLVKRTGEKVFLECVQDMDHENMFWYRQDPGLGLRLIYFSYDVKMKEKGDIPEGYSVSREKKERFSLILESASTNQTSMYLCASRPGSLHGQPQHFGDGTRLSIL.